These 28 T cell receptor beta chains were sequenced from one sample in a study of shared clonotypes between healthy human individuals. The assay was immunoSEQ multiplex PCR, and TCRdb's table has in-frame clones only and misses some. The profile covers over a million clones, with 95% to 97% appearing a single time and roughly 1.2% taken by the ten largest. Sequencing input: naive CD4+ T cells sorted from blood. Subset given: CD45RA+ positively selected. Receptors were obtained from a young man in good health.

The rearrangement joins TRBV19 to TRBJ2-1, with TRBD2 matching 7 bases. CDR3 length equals 22 residues. The V segment lost 1 base and the J segment 0 bases; nucleotides outside the gene matches: 21. Germline V gene lookup returns CDR1 LNHDA and CDR2 SQIVND (reference sequence). The CDR3 nucleotides read TGTGCCAGTAGTATAGTCGGCGGGAGCGCCAGCAGCGCGTGGAACTCCTACAATGAGCAGTTCTTC. Translating it yields CASSIVGGSASSAWNSYNEQFF.

The chain carries TRBV7-9 and TRBJ2-5; D not certain. Trimming removed 2 bases at V and 4 bases at J, with 14 bases between. The CDR3 sequence is 15 residues long. The germline CDR1 and CDR2 sequences are SEHNR and FQNEAQ (reference sequence). This CDR3 reads CASSLYSGGAETQYF. The CDR3 nucleotides read TGTGCCAGCAGCTTATATTCGGGCGGAGCAGAGACCCAGTACTTC.

The chain has TRBV5-4 and TRBJ1-1, with 12 nucleotides matching TRBD1. The trim removed 0 bases at V and 10 bases at J, leaving 10 bases unmatched. Germline CDR1 is SGHNT and CDR2 is YYREEE (reference sequence). This CDR3 is 16 amino acids long. DNA of the CDR3: TGTGCCAGCAGCTTGGGGGGGACAGGGGGCCTTCAAACAGCTTTCTTT. It translates to CASSLGGTGGLQTAFF.

The V and J genes are TRBV7-2 and TRBJ2-1; D is perhaps TRBD1 (5 bases). The V end was cut by 4 bases, the J end by 5 bases, with 9 bases between. CDR3 length: 13 residues. The V gene's germline CDR1 is SGHTA and CDR2 FQGNSA. For the CDR3, the DNA is TGTGCCAGCAGCTCCAGACAGAACAATGAGCAGTTCTTC. Amino acids: CASSSRQNNEQFF.

The chain joins TRBV2 to TRBJ2-1; the D gene is possibly TRBD1 (5 bases). The V and J ends lost 4 bases and 5 bases respectively, with 15 bases between them. The CDR3 spans 15 residues. The germline V gene has CDR1 SNHLY and CDR2 FYNNEI. Here the CDR3 reads CASSGGASVNNEQFF. As DNA, the CDR3 is TGTGCCAGCAGTGGTGGGGCCAGCGTCAACAATGAGCAGTTCTTC.

The chain recombines TRBV7-9 with TRBJ2-7, with D uncertain. The CDR3 spans 12 residues. The germline gives CDR1 SEHNR, CDR2 FQNEAQ (reference sequence). V was cut by 5 bases and J by 2 bases, with 7 bases left in between. CDR3 in amino acids: CASSKGAYEQYF. The CDR3 nucleotides are TGTGCCAGCAGCAAAGGAGCCTACGAGCAGTACTTC.

The CDR3 spells CASSESPLVYEQYF. CDR3 in DNA: TGCGCCAGCAGTGAGTCCCCACTAGTCTACGAGCAGTACTTC. The chain joins TRBV10-2 to TRBJ2-7; possibly TRBD2 for D (5 bases). V lost 0 bases and J 3 bases, leaving 9 bases between the germline ends. Germline V gene lookup returns CDR1 WSHSY and CDR2 SAAADI. The CDR3 contains 14 residues.

The chain joins TRBV4-1 to TRBJ2-4; the D is unclear. The germline V gene has CDR1 MGHRA and CDR2 YSYEKL. The ends were cut back, 0 bases at V and 4 bases at J, with 10 bases in the middle. This CDR3 comprises 15 residues. The CDR3 coding sequence is TGCGCCAGCAGCCAAGATCAGTACACTAAAAACATTCAGTACTTC. The encoded protein is CASSQDQYTKNIQYF.

This chain uses TRBV7-3 with TRBJ2-2; D not resolved. Germline values: CDR1 SGHTA, CDR2 FQGTGA. The CDR3 has 13 residues. Trimming removed 2 bases at V and 3 bases at J, with 4 bases between. The CDR3 DNA reads TGTGCCAGCAGCTTAGTGCACACCGGGGAGCTGTTTTTT. Translated, it gives CASSLVHTGELFF.

The V call is TRBV18, the J call TRBJ2-7, with a weak D call TRBD2 (5 bases). Trimming took off 0 bases at V and 3 bases at J, with 9 bases between the two ends. There are 14 residues in the CDR3. Germline-derived CDR1 and CDR2 are KGHSH and LQKENI. The CDR3 bases are TGTGCCAGCTCACCACCGCACGGACTCTACGAGCAGTACTTC. It translates to CASSPPHGLYEQYF.

This chain uses TRBV9 with TRBJ2-6; D unclear. Germline V gene data show CDR1 as SGDLS and CDR2 as YYNGEE. V was clipped by 5 bases and J by 0 bases, with 9 bases between them. The CDR3 has 15 amino acids. CDR3 residues: CASSPISSGANVLTF. The CDR3 DNA follows: TGTGCCAGCAGTCCTATTAGCTCTGGGGCCAACGTCCTGACTTTC. The whole variable domain, remainder taken from reference TRBV9 and TRBJ2-6, is DSGVTQTPKHLITATGQRVTLRCSPRSGDLSVYWYQQSLDQGLQFLIQYYNGEERAKGNILERFSAQQFPDLHSELNLSSLELGDSALYFCASSPISSGANVLTFGAGSRLTVL.

With regard to this clone: The junction departs from the called germline gene at one end, perhaps through a read error. The V call is TRBV7-9, the J call TRBJ1-1; D unclear. The germline CDR1 and CDR2 sequences are SEHNR and FQNEAQ (reference sequence). This CDR3 is built from 13 residues. The CDR3 is CVSSPQERAEAFF. The CDR3 coding sequence is TGTGTCAGCAGCCCTCAGGAACGTGCTGAAGCTTTCTTT.

Remarks on this clone: Other DNA variants within this sample encode the same CDR3. The V and J genes are TRBV18 and TRBJ2-7; 8 nucleotides align to TRBD1. Per the germline V gene, CDR1 is KGHSH and CDR2 is LQKENI. Losses at the gene ends were 1 base for V and 4 bases for J; bases not matched to a gene: 3. The CDR3 length is 14 residues. The CDR3: CASSPQQGAYEQYF. DNA of the CDR3: TGTGCCAGCTCACCACAGCAGGGGGCTTACGAGCAGTACTTC.

This chain connects TRBV7-2 to TRBJ2-7; 9 positions match TRBD1. This CDR3 region has 12 residues. V was clipped by 6 bases and J by 6 bases; unmatched bases: 3. Germline assignment: CDR1 SGHTA and CDR2 FQGNSA. DNA for the CDR3: TGTGCCAGCAGTTTACAGGGGGCCGAGCAGTACTTC. This gives the protein CASSLQGAEQYF.

This chain uses TRBV2 with TRBJ2-5; D unclear. Trimming stripped 7 bases from V and 1 base from J, with 13 bases between. This CDR3 region has 14 residues. The germline CDR1 and CDR2 sequences are SNHLY and FYNNEI. The chain's CDR3 is CASNPRQLQETQYF. The CDR3 DNA sequence: TGTGCCAGCAACCCGCGCCAACTCCAAGAGACCCAGTACTTC.

CDR3 residues: CASSPPRTGAEAFF. DNA for the CDR3: TGTGCCAGCAGCCCCCCTAGGACAGGGGCTGAAGCTTTCTTT. V gene TRBV5-5 combines with J gene TRBJ1-1; the match to TRBD1 covers 9 bases. V was clipped by 4 bases and J by 6 bases; unmatched bases: 7. Germline V lookup: CDR1 SGHKS, CDR2 YYEKEE (reference sequence). The CDR3 totals 14 residues.

The chain couples TRBV5-1 to TRBJ2-2; D gene ambiguous. The germline gives CDR1 SGHRS, CDR2 YFSETQ. CDR3 length: 16 amino acids. The V end was cut by 5 bases, the J end by 0 bases, with 14 bases between. CDR3 region: CASSVDRFANTGELFF. CDR3 nucleotides: TGCGCCAGCAGTGTGGACCGCTTCGCGAACACCGGGGAGCTGTTTTTT. Complete variable domain (other parts from reference TRBV5-1 and TRBJ2-2): KAGVTQTPRYLIKTRGQQVTLSCSPISGHRSVSWYQQTPGQGLQFLFEYFSETQRNKGNFPGRFSGRQFSNSRSEMNVSTLELGDSALYLCASSVDRFANTGELFFGEGSRLTVL.

The chain is built from TRBV5-1 and TRBJ2-3; 9 bases fit TRBD2. The CDR3 has 14 amino acids. V shed 2 bases and J 6 bases; nucleotides not matched to a gene: 4. Germline-derived CDR1 and CDR2 are SGHRS and YFSETQ. CDR3 region: CASSFRTSEDTQYF. The CDR3, as DNA: TGCGCCAGCAGCTTCAGGACTAGCGAGGATACGCAGTATTTT.

This clone has only one observation. V gene TRBV5-4 combines with J gene TRBJ1-5, with TRBD1 matching over 7 bases. With 4 bases clipped from V and 4 bases from J, the junction kept 5 bases outside the gene matches. The CDR3 spans 14 residues. CDR1 is SGHNT and CDR2 is YYREEE in the germline V gene (reference sequence). CDR3 nucleotide sequence: TGTGCCAGCAGCCAGGGGGGCAGAAATCAGCCCCAGCATTTT. It specifies CASSQGGRNQPQHF.

The V call is TRBV30, the J call TRBJ2-7, with D unresolved. Trimming stripped 8 bases from V and 4 bases from J, with 12 bases between. From germline, CDR1 is GTSNPN and CDR2 SVGIG (reference sequence). CDR3 size: 11 residues. As DNA, the CDR3 is TGTGCCGGCCAGTACGGTTACGAGCAGTACTTC. Its protein is CAGQYGYEQYF.

This clone was seen only once. The chain combines TRBV6-1 with TRBJ2-7; D uncertain. This CDR3 comprises 13 residues. V lost 3 bases to trimming and J lost 4 bases, with 10 bases between them. The germline CDR1 and CDR2 sequences are MNHNS and SASEGT. The chain's CDR3 is CASSDPAFYEQYF. CDR3 bases: TGTGCCAGCAGTGATCCGGCTTTTTACGAGCAGTACTTC.

J is TRBJ2-2 and V is TRBV4-3; TRBD1 matches at 11 bases. CDR1 and CDR2 (germline): LGHNA, YSLEER. V gave up 0 bases and J gave up 7 bases; unmatched junction bases: 4. This CDR3 contains 16 residues. The CDR3 sequence is CASSQEDRGLGGELFF. CDR3 DNA sequence: TGCGCCAGCAGCCAAGAGGACAGGGGGCTGGGCGGGGAGCTGTTTTTT.

The chain uses TRBV18 and TRBJ2-5; D is perhaps TRBD2 (5 bases). From germline, CDR1 is KGHSH and CDR2 LQKENI. The CDR3 covers 15 residues. Trimming pared 3 bases from V and 4 bases from J, leaving 15 bases between. The CDR3 DNA reads TGTGCCAGCTCACCTGGATCCCTAGGAGGAGAGACCCAGTACTTC. Protein: CASSPGSLGGETQYF.

The chain carries TRBV5-5 and TRBJ1-1, with TRBD1 matching 10 bases. Germline CDR1 reads SGHKS; CDR2 reads YYEKEE (reference sequence). After removal of 3 bases from V and 5 bases from J, the junction contained 4 bases not matched to a gene. The CDR3 extends over 14 amino acids. The CDR3 coding sequence is TGTGCCAGCAGCTCGACAGGGGGCGGGACTGAAGCTTTCTTT. Protein sequence: CASSSTGGGTEAFF.

The V and J genes are TRBV5-6 and TRBJ1-1; D call uncertain. This CDR3 region has 13 residues. From germline, CDR1 is SGHDT and CDR2 YYEEEE. With 0 bases removed from V and 10 bases from J, the gap between germline ends came to 13 bases. DNA of the CDR3: TGTGCCAGCAGCTTGGTTTTAGCGCGGGGAGCTTTCTTT. Its translation is CASSLVLARGAFF.

Notes on this clone: The sample contains more than one DNA sequence encoding this CDR3. For the CDR3, the DNA is TGCGCCAGCAGCTTGACTAGCGGGAGGGCCCCCTACAATGAGCAGTTCTTC. Translation: CASSLTSGRAPYNEQFF. J is TRBJ2-1 and V is TRBV5-1; 13 bases are a match to TRBD2. The germline CDR1 and CDR2 sequences are SGHRS and YFSETQ. V lost 1 base and J lost 2; bases outside the gene matches: 3. The CDR3 has 17 residues.

J is TRBJ1-5 and V is TRBV5-1, with D possibly matching TRBD1 (6 bases). V dropped 5 bases and J dropped 1 base, with 10 bases sitting between them. The CDR3 runs 14 residues. In germline, CDR1 is SGHRS, CDR2 YFSETQ. The CDR3 DNA sequence: TGCGCCAGCAGTTGGGGGCCGAGCAATCAGCCCCAGCATTTT. Amino acid sequence: CASSWGPSNQPQHF.

The gene calls are TRBV28 and TRBJ1-5; tentatively, D is TRBD1 (6 bases). The CDR3 extends over 13 amino acids. Germline V gene data show CDR1 as MDHEN and CDR2 as SYDVKM. V was cut by 6 bases and J by 7 bases, with 13 bases left in between. The CDR3 region is CASSRGGWQPQHF. The CDR3 DNA sequence: TGTGCCAGCAGCAGGGGAGGGTGGCAGCCCCAGCATTTT.